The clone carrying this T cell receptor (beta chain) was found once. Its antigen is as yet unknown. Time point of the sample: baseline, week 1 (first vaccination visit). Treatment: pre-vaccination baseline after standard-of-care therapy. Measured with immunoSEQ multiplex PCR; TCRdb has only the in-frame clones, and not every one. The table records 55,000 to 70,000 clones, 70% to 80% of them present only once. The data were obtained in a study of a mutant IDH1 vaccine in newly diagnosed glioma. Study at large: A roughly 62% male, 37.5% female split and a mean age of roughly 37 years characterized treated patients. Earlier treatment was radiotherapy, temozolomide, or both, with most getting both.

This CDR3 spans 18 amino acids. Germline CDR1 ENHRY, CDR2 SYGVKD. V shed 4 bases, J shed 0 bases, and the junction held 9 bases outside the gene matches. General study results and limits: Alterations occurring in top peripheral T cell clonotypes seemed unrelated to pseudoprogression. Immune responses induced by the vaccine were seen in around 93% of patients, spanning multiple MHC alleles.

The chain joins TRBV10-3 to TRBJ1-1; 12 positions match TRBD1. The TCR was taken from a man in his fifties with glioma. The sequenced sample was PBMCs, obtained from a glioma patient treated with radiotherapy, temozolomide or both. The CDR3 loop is CAISAGQGARGMNTEAFF. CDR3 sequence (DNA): TGTGCCATCAGTGCGGGACAGGGGGCGCGGGGGATGAACACTGAAGCTTTCTTT.